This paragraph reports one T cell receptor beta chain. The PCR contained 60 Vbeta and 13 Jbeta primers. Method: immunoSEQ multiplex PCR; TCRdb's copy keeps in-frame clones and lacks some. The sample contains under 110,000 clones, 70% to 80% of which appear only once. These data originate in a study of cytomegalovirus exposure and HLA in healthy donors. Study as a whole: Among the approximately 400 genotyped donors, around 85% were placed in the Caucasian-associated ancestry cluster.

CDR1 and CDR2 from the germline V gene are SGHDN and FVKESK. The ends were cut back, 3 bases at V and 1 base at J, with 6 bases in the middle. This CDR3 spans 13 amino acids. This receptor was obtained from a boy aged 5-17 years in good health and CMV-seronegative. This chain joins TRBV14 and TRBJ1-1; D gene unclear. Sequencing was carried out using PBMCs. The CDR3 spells CASSQRWNTEAFF. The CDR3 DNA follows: TGTGCCAGCAGCCAGCGATGGAACACTGAAGCTTTCTTT.